Sequencing of this T cell receptor (beta chain) was carried out in a study of blood T cell repertoires in COVID-19. For the study at large: Acute-phase and convalescent COVID-19 samples originated in the United States, Italy and Spain. PBMCs, B-cell-depleted T cells, or T cells provided the cDNA or gDNA that made up the material.

Germline assignment: CDR1 LNHDA and CDR2 SQIVND (reference sequence). Trimming cost V 4 bases and J 3 bases; bases outside gene matches: 4. The CDR3 contains 14 residues. As handled by the study authors: Amplified reference gene primers provided the basis for estimating nucleated cell counts. The repertoire was sequenced with immunoSEQ multiplex PCR; TCRdb's copy has only in-frame clones and lacks some. The V and J calls and the clone size are those of that table, but D and trimming were determined from the DNA. The table includes some 120,000 clones, around 88% detected once. The chain has TRBV19 and TRBJ2-3; 7 nucleotides match TRBD1. This receptor was taken from a woman in her 50s with active or convalescent COVID-19. The material sequenced was peripheral blood. The CDR3 loop reads CASSREGATDTQYF. In nucleotides, the CDR3 is TGTGCCAGTAGTAGAGAGGGGGCGACAGATACGCAGTATTTT.